The 2 T cell receptor beta chains below were found in one sample sequenced in a study of Ad26.COV2.S vaccination and SARS-CoV-2 variants. Assay: immunoSEQ multiplex PCR; the TCRdb copy retains only in-frame clones and omits some. The sample lists approximately 340,000 clones, under 95% occurring once. The sample consisted of peripheral blood, taken after recovery from COVID-19. These receptors were collected from a human donor who had recovered from COVID-19.

The V and J genes are TRBV19 and TRBJ1-2; D perhaps matches TRBD1 (6 bases). Germline V gives CDR1 LNHDA, CDR2 SQIVND (reference sequence). This CDR3 has 14 residues. Trimming removed 6 bases at V and 3 bases at J, with 14 bases between. CDR3 sequence (DNA): TGTGCCAGTAGGGACGGGGGGGCCGACTATGGCTACACCTTC. It codes for CASRDGGADYGYTF.

This clone appeared a single time. This chain joins TRBV11-2 and TRBJ1-5; TRBD1 is a possible D gene (6 bases). The CDR3 sequence is 15 residues long. CDR1 and CDR2 from the germline V gene are SGHAT and FQNNGV. Deletions cut 5 bases from V and 4 bases from J, with 15 bases between. The CDR3: CASSHGWTENQPQHF. Written as DNA, the CDR3 is TGTGCCAGCAGCCACGGATGGACAGAGAATCAGCCCCAGCATTTT.